In its sample, the clone carrying this TCR beta chain was seen a few times. Germline and junction disagree at one end, which may indicate a read error. The data were obtained in a study of T cell responses to AZD1222 COVID-19 vaccine. Some clones are missing from TCRdb's copy, which holds only in-frame ones; the method was immunoSEQ multiplex PCR. The sample gives roughly 76,000 clones, about nine tenths of which show up once; about 2.5% is in the top ten. CDR1 and CDR2 (germline): GTSNPN, SVGIG (reference sequence). The CDR3 has 12 residues. This clonotype originated in an adult in good health. This chain links TRBV30 with TRBJ1-2; TRBD1 agrees at 8 bases. This specimen consisted of peripheral blood, obtained on day 0 of AZD1222 vaccination. CDR3 coding DNA: TGTGCCTGGAGTCTGGACAGGGTTACTTATAATTTC. Translated, it gives CAWSLDRVTYNF.